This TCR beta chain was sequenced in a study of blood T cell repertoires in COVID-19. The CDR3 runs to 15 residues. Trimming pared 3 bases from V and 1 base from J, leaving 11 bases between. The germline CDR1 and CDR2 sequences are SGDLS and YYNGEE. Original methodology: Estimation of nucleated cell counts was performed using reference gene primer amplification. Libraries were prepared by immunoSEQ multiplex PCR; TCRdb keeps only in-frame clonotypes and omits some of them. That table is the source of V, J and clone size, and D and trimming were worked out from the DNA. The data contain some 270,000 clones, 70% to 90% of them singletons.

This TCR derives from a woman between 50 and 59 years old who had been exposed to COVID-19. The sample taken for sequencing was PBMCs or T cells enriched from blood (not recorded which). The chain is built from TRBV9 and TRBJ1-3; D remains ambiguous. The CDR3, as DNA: TGTGCCAGCAGCGGCGGGGTCCTATCTGGAAACACCATATATTTT. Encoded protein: CASSGGVLSGNTIYF. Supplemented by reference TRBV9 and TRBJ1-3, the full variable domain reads DSGVTQTPKHLITATGQRVTLRCSPRSGDLSVYWYQQSLDQGLQFLIQYYNGEERAKGNILERFSAQQFPDLHSELNLSSLELGDSALYFCASSGGVLSGNTIYFGEGSWLTVV.